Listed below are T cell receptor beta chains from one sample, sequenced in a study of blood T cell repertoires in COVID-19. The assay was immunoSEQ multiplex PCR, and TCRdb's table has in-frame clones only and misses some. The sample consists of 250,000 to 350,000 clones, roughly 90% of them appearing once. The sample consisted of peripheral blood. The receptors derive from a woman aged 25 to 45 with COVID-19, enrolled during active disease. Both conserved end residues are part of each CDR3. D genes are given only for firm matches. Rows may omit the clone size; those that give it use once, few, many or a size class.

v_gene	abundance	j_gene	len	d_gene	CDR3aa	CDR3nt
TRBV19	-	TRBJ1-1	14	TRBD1	CASSIAGGKTEAFF	TGTGCCAGTAGTATAGCAGGGGGCAAGACTGAAGCTTTCTTT
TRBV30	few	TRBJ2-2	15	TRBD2	CAWSGLAGGTGELFF	TGTGCCTGGAGTGGACTAGCGGGAGGGACCGGGGAGCTGTTTTTT
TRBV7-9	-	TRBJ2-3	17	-	CASSQLGRRISTDTQYF	TGTGCCAGCAGCCAATTAGGTAGGCGGATTAGCACAGATACGCAGTATTTT
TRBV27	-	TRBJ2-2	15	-	CASSLSSRVAGELFF	TGTGCCAGCAGTTTATCGTCCAGGGTGGCCGGGGAGCTGTTTTTT
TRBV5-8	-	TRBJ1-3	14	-	CASTPSGYGNTIYF	TGTGCCAGCACCCCTTCAGGATATGGAAACACCATATATTTT
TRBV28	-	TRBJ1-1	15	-	CASSFYRFMNTEAFF	TGTGCCAGCAGTTTTTACAGGTTCATGAACACTGAAGCTTTCTTT
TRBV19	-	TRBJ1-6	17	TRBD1	CASSKTGTGGFPSPLHF	TGTGCCAGTAGTAAAACCGGGACAGGGGGCTTTCCTTCACCCCTCCACTTT
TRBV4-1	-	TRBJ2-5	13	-	CASSQDGRETQYF	TGCGCCAGCAGCCAAGACGGCAGGGAGACCCAGTACTTC
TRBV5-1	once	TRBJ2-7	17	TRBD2	CASSITTGTSGSYEQYF	TGCGCCAGCAGCATCACCACCGGGACTAGCGGGAGCTACGAGCAGTACTTC
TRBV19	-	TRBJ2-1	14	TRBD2	CASSRGSSYNEQFF	TGTGCCAGTAGTCGCGGGAGCTCCTACAATGAGCAGTTCTTC
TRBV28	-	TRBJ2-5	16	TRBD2	CASKGLAGGDQETQYF	TGTGCCAGCAAGGGACTAGCGGGAGGAGACCAAGAGACCCAGTACTTC
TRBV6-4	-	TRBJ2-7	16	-	CASSDSGSLSSYEQYF	TGTGCCAGCAGTGACTCTGGTAGCCTGAGCTCCTACGAGCAGTACTTC
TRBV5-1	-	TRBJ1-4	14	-	CASSWVRGNEKLFF	TGCGCCAGCAGCTGGGTTAGGGGAAATGAAAAACTGTTTTTT
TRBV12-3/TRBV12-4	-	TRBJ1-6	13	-	CASTLRGNSPLHF	TGTGCCAGCACCTTAAGAGGAAATTCACCCCTCCACTTT
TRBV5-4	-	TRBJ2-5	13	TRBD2	CASRPAGGETQYF	TGTGCCAGCAGGCCAGCGGGGGGAGAGACCCAGTACTTC
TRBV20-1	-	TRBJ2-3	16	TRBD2	CSASYSGRAAVDTQYF	TGCAGTGCTAGTTATAGCGGGAGGGCCGCTGTAGATACGCAGTATTTT
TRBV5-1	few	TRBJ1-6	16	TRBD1	CASSWGQGAKNSPLHF	TGCGCCAGCAGCTGGGGACAGGGGGCAAAAAATTCACCCCTCCACTTT
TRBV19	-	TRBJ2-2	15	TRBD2	CASSNLGTSVGELFF	TGTGCCAGTAGTAACCTCGGGACTAGCGTCGGGGAGCTGTTTTTT
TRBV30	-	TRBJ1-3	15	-	CAWSVTRSSGNTIYF	TGTGCCTGGAGTGTTACTAGGAGCTCTGGAAACACCATATATTTT
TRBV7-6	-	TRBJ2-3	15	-	CASSLSLTSTDTQYF	TGTGCCAGCAGCCTAAGCCTAACTAGCACAGATACGCAGTATTTT
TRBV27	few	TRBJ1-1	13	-	CASHDTLNTEAFF	TGTGCCAGCCACGACACTCTAAACACTGAAGCTTTCTTT
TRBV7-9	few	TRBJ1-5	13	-	CASSSRVAEPQHF	TGTGCCAGCAGCTCCAGGGTGGCAGAGCCCCAGCATTTT
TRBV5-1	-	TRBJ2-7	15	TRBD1	CASSLLTTGTYEQYF	TGCGCCAGCAGCCTACTGACGACAGGGACCTACGAGCAGTACTTC
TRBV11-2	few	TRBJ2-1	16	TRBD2	CASSLNAGELYNEQFF	TGTGCCAGCAGCTTAAACGCGGGAGAACTCTACAATGAGCAGTTCTTC
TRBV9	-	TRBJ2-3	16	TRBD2	CASSARTSGRGDTQYF	TGTGCCAGCAGCGCCAGAACTAGCGGGAGAGGAGATACGCAGTATTTT
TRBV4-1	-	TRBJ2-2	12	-	CASSPYTGELFF	TGCGCCAGCAGCCCCTACACCGGGGAGCTGTTTTTT
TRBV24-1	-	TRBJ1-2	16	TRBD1	CATSEDGTAFEDGYTF	TGTGCCACCAGTGAGGACGGGACAGCCTTCGAGGATGGCTACACCTTC
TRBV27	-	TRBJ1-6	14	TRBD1	CASSRQGLDSPLHF	TGTGCCAGCAGTAGACAGGGTCTGGATTCACCCCTCCACTTT
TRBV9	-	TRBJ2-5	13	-	CASSPRQQETQYF	TGTGCCAGCAGCCCCCGACAGCAAGAGACCCAGTACTTC
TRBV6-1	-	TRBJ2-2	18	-	CASSEGVGLSRAAGELFF	TGTGCCAGCAGTGAAGGAGTAGGGCTTAGCCGAGCGGCCGGGGAGCTGTTTTTT
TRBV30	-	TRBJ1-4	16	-	CAWSPGLRRTNEKLFF	TGTGCCTGGAGTCCAGGACTGAGGAGGACTAATGAAAAACTGTTTTTT
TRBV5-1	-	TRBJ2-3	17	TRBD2	CASSLESGGPGTDTQYF	TGCGCCAGCAGCTTAGAATCGGGAGGGCCTGGGACAGATACGCAGTATTTT
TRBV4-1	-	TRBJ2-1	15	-	CASSQQGLGGNEQFF	TGCGCCAGCAGCCAACAAGGACTAGGGGGCAATGAGCAGTTCTTC
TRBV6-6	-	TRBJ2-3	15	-	CASSWDLRTTDTQYF	TGTGCCAGCAGTTGGGACTTGAGAACCACAGATACGCAGTATTTT
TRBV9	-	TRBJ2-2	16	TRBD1	CASSDRVRSGTGELFF	TGTGCCAGTTCGGACAGGGTGCGGTCCGGCACCGGGGAGCTGTTTTTT
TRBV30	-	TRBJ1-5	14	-	CAWSAGTGDQPQHF	TGTGCCTGGAGCGCCGGAACGGGGGATCAGCCCCAGCATTTT
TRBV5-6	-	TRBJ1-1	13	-	CASSYSPNTEAFF	TGTGCCAGCAGTTACAGCCCGAACACTGAAGCTTTCTTT
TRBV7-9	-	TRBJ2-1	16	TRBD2	CASSLARTSGDNEQFF	TGTGCCAGCAGCTTAGCTCGGACTAGCGGGGACAATGAGCAGTTCTTC
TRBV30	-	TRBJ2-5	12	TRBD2	CAWGLVPETQYF	TGTGCCTGGGGACTAGTCCCGGAGACCCAGTACTTC
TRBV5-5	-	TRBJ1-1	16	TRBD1	CASSALQGVANTEAFF	TGTGCCAGCAGCGCTTTACAGGGGGTCGCAAACACTGAAGCTTTCTTT
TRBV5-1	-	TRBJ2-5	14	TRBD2	CASSPGLAEETQYF	TGCGCCAGCAGCCCGGGACTAGCGGAAGAGACCCAGTACTTC
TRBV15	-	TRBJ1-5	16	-	CATSRDPRGFAQPQHF	TGTGCCACCAGCAGAGATCCCAGGGGATTCGCCCAGCCCCAGCATTTT
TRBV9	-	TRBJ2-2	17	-	CASSVATGGANTGELFF	TGTGCCAGCAGCGTAGCTACTGGCGGAGCGAACACCGGGGAGCTGTTTTTT
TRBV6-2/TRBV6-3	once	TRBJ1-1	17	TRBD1	CASSYEVFGQANTEAFF	TGTGCCAGCAGTTACGAGGTCTTTGGACAGGCGAACACTGAAGCTTTCTTT
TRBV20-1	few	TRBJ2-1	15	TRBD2	CSASLASGKYNEQFF	TGCAGTGCTAGTTTGGCTAGCGGAAAGTACAATGAGCAGTTCTTC
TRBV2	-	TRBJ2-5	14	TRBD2	CASGLAGVQETQYF	TGTGCCAGCGGTCTAGCGGGAGTCCAAGAGACCCAGTACTTC